The present entry profiles one T cell receptor (beta chain) with its context. This entry comes from a study of blood T cell repertoires in COVID-19. Whole-study context: Some COVID-19 samples were acute and others convalescent; all came from the United States, Italy and Spain. T cells, B-cell-depleted T cells, or PBMCs supplied cDNA or gDNA.

How the authors handled the data: By means of reference gene primer amplification, nucleated cell counts were estimated. Sequenced by immunoSEQ multiplex PCR; TCRdb stores in-frame clones only, minus some. V, J and clone size reflect that table, while D and trimming were determined from the DNA. The table includes about 70,000 clones, about three quarters detected once. Trimming removed 5 bases at V and 4 bases at J, with 10 bases between. The length of the CDR3 is 13 residues. The germline V gene encodes CDR1 SGHTA and CDR2 FQGTGA. The chain links TRBV7-3 to TRBJ2-3; possible D gene TRBD2, 6 bases. The sequencing sample was made of peripheral blood. The sequence was collected from a woman of 80 years or more with active or convalescent COVID-19. CDR3 bases: TGTGCCAGCAGCCTTGAGCGGGCAGATACGCAGTATTTT. Residues: CASSLERADTQYF.